This is a list of T cell receptor beta chains from one sample in a study of graft-versus-host responses after intestinal transplantation. Clones were sequenced by immunoSEQ multiplex PCR, and TCRdb holds only the in-frame ones, with some missing. The sample lists over 80,000 clones, about 82% occurring once. The sample here was PBMCs, taken 255 days after intestinal transplant. The receptors stem from a human patient who received an intestinal transplant, so some T cells may come from the graft donor. Each CDR3 is given with its conserved first and last residue. D genes are given only for firm matches. Rows give clone size only sometimes, using once, few, many, or a class for an expanded clone.

D | J | size | V | DNA | CDR3
TRBD1 | TRBJ1-2 | - | TRBV29-1 | TGCAGCGTGGACAGGGGAGGGAACACCTTC | CSVDRGGNTF
- | TRBJ1-2 | - | TRBV23-1 | TGCGCCAGCAGTCACGGGAGGGTCCTCGGCTACACCTTC | CASSHGRVLGYTF
- | TRBJ2-1 | - | TRBV7-2 | TGTGCCAGCAGCTTATGGGGTTTCTCCTACAATGAGCAGTTCTTC | CASSLWGFSYNEQFF
- | TRBJ2-2 | - | TRBV21-1 | TGTGCCAGCAGCAAAGTAGCGGGGGTCTTCGGGGAGCTGTTTTTT | CASSKVAGVFGELFF
TRBD1 | TRBJ1-4 | - | TRBV4-2 | TGTGCCAGCAGCCGACAGGGTGGTGAAAAACTGTTTTTT | CASSRQGGEKLFF
- | TRBJ1-6 | - | TRBV7-8 | TGTGCCAGCAGCTTAGTATGGGGTGGTAATTCACCCCTCCACTTT | CASSLVWGGNSPLHF
- | TRBJ2-4 | - | TRBV4-1 | TGCGCCAGCAGCCAAGCTTCCGCTACTAAAGCCAAAAACATTCAGTACTTC | CASSQASATKAKNIQYF
- | TRBJ2-7 | few | TRBV5-1 | TGCGCCAGCAGTATGGAGGGCACCTACGAGCAGTACTTC | CASSMEGTYEQYF
TRBD2 | TRBJ2-7 | - | TRBV5-4 | TGTGCCAGCAGCCCACGGACTAGCGGGGTCGCCTACGAGCAGTACTTC | CASSPRTSGVAYEQYF
- | TRBJ1-5 | few | TRBV15 | TGTGCCACCAGCAGAGATTACAATCAGCCCCAGCATTTT | CATSRDYNQPQHF
- | TRBJ2-5 | - | TRBV6-6 | TGTGCCAGCAGTTACTTTCAGGGCCGGGAGACCCAGTACTTC | CASSYFQGRETQYF
TRBD1 | TRBJ1-5 | - | TRBV27 | TGTGCCAGCAGCCTTACCGGGACAGGGGTTAGCAATCAGCCCCAGCATTTT | CASSLTGTGVSNQPQHF
- | TRBJ1-1 | - | TRBV28 | TGTGCCAGCAGTTTATGGGGGGCAAGGATAGGAGGGAACACTGAAGCTTTCTTT | CASSLWGARIGGNTEAFF
- | TRBJ1-2 | - | TRBV2 | TGTGCCAGCAGTGCCCGACTGGGTGGCTACACCTTC | CASSARLGGYTF
- | TRBJ2-7 | once | TRBV18 | TGTGCCAGCTCATGCAGGCGGCTCTACGAGCAGTACTTC | CASSCRRLYEQYF
TRBD1 | TRBJ1-5 | - | TRBV28 | TGTGCCAGCAGCCTACGGAGTCGACAGGGGAAGATAAATTCAAATCAGCCCCAGCATTTT | CASSLRSRQGKINSNQPQHF
- | TRBJ2-7 | - | TRBV19 | TGTGCCAGTAGGGGTATTTCCTACGAGCAGTACTTC | CASRGISYEQYF
- | TRBJ1-1 | - | TRBV6-6 | TGTGCCAGCAGTTTAGGGCAGAACACTGAAGCTTTCTTT | CASSLGQNTEAFF
- | TRBJ2-1 | - | TRBV11-2 | TGTGCCAGCAGCTCAACCCCGCTCATCAGGAGCGCCGGGGAGCAGTTCTTC | CASSSTPLIRSAGEQFF
TRBD1 | TRBJ1-5 | - | TRBV19 | TGTGCCAGTAGTATAGATGGACAGGGGGGACAGCCCCAGCATTTT | CASSIDGQGGQPQHF
TRBD1 | TRBJ2-1 | - | TRBV6-6 | TGTGCCAGCAGGATTCTAGAGGGGGCATACAATGAGCAGTTCTTC | CASRILEGAYNEQFF
- | TRBJ1-3 | - | TRBV6-5 | TGTGCCAGCGGCCCAACCTCTGGAAACACCATATATTTT | CASGPTSGNTIYF
TRBD1 | TRBJ2-3 | - | TRBV10-3 | TGTGCCATCAGTGAATCAGGGGGCCAAGGGTTAGCTACGCAGTATTTT | CAISESGGQGLATQYF
- | TRBJ2-2 | - | TRBV9 | TGTGCCAGCAGCCAATGGCCCTCGAACACCGGGGAGCTGTTTTTT | CASSQWPSNTGELFF
- | TRBJ1-2 | - | TRBV6-1 | TGTGCCAGCAGTGAAGCGCTTCTCGGGCAGGGCGACTATGGCTACACCTTC | CASSEALLGQGDYGYTF
- | TRBJ1-6 | - | TRBV7-9 | TGTGCCAGCTCTAATCCGGGTAACGATAATTCACCCCTCCACTTT | CASSNPGNDNSPLHF
- | TRBJ1-2 | - | TRBV28 | TGTGCCAGCAGTACGCTCTCAGGGTTTTACACCTATGGCTACACCTTC | CASSTLSGFYTYGYTF
- | TRBJ2-5 | - | TRBV6-5 | TGTGCCAGCAGCATGGGAGGGGGAGAGACCCAGTACTTC | CASSMGGGETQYF
- | TRBJ2-5 | once | TRBV29-1 | TGCAGCGTTGGGAGGACGGGGGCGCGAGAGACCCAGTACTTC | CSVGRTGARETQYF
TRBD1 | TRBJ1-5 | - | TRBV28 | TGTGCCATCAGACAGGGGTCTCAGCCCCAGCATTTT | CAIRQGSQPQHF
- | TRBJ1-1 | - | TRBV19 | TGTGCCAGTAGTATAGATCTAGGAACAGAGTACAAGTACGGGAACACTGAAGCTTTCTTT | CASSIDLGTEYKYGNTEAFF
- | TRBJ1-2 | once | TRBV11-3 | TGTGCCAGCAGCTTGCAGGGTTGGGACTATGGCTACACCTTC | CASSLQGWDYGYTF
- | TRBJ1-1 | - | TRBV5-1 | TGCGCCAGCAGAACGGACACCCCGAACACTGAAGCTTTCTTT | CASRTDTPNTEAFF
TRBD1 | TRBJ1-1 | - | TRBV6-5 | TGTGCCAGCAGTGGCTCAGGGGGGGTTTACCGTGGAGCTTTCTTT | CASSGSGGVYRGAFF
- | TRBJ2-7 | few | TRBV10-2 | TGCGCCAGTCATCCCAATTCCCTCTACGAGCAGTACTTC | CASHPNSLYEQYF
- | TRBJ1-4 | few | TRBV7-9 | TGTGCCAGCAGCTTAACGGCCAGCCCTAATGAAAAACTGTTTTTT | CASSLTASPNEKLFF
TRBD1 | TRBJ1-1 | - | TRBV4-2 | TGTGCCAGCAGCCATGGGACAGGGGGCGAGCTTGAAGCTTTCTTT | CASSHGTGGELEAFF
- | TRBJ1-2 | - | TRBV5-6 | TGTGCCAGCAGCTTGGCGGGCTATGGCTACACCTTC | CASSLAGYGYTF
- | TRBJ2-3 | - | TRBV5-4 | TGTGCCAGCAGCCCACCCGGGACGGTCCCTACTAGCACAGATACGCAGTATTTT | CASSPPGTVPTSTDTQYF
- | TRBJ2-3 | - | TRBV5-4 | TGTGCCAGCAGCTTGAGGTGGGATACGCAGTATTTT | CASSLRWDTQYF
- | TRBJ1-5 | - | TRBV11-2 | TGTGCCAGCAGCTGGTCATTCGTGGGCCGGGGTGATAGCAATCAGCCCCAGCATTTT | CASSWSFVGRGDSNQPQHF
- | TRBJ1-2 | - | TRBV5-5 | TGTGCCAGCAGCCCGGGGAACTATGGCTACACCTTC | CASSPGNYGYTF
- | TRBJ2-3 | - | TRBV9 | TGTGCCAGCAGCGTAGGATCCCCTAGCACAGATACGCAGTATTTT | CASSVGSPSTDTQYF
- | TRBJ1-2 | - | TRBV15 | TGTGCCACCAGCCCACGACAGGTGCCCTTCTATGGCTACACCTTC | CATSPRQVPFYGYTF
TRBD1 | TRBJ1-4 | - | TRBV19 | TGTGCCAGTAGTAACGGACAGGGAACTAATGAAAAACTGTTTTTT | CASSNGQGTNEKLFF
- | TRBJ1-6 | - | TRBV4-1 | TGCGCCAGCAGCCAAGATAACGGGGGAGGCTCCTATAATTCACCCCTCCACTTT | CASSQDNGGGSYNSPLHF
- | TRBJ2-7 | - | TRBV7-8 | TGTGCCAGCAGCTTATATTCTCGGGGGAGCTCCTACGAGCAGTACTTC | CASSLYSRGSSYEQYF
TRBD1 | TRBJ2-1 | - | TRBV19 | TGTGCCAGTAGCGCGGGACAGGGGATGGGGCATGAGCAGTTCTTC | CASSAGQGMGHEQFF
TRBD2 | TRBJ2-1 | - | TRBV7-9 | TGTGCCAGCAGCCCCGCCGGCGGGAGCTCCTACAATGAGCAGTTCTTC | CASSPAGGSSYNEQFF
- | TRBJ1-2 | - | TRBV4-3 | TGCGCCAGCAGCCCGAACGACAGGCGGGGCTACACCTTC | CASSPNDRRGYTF
- | TRBJ1-5 | - | TRBV6-5 | TGTGCCAGCAGACGCCCTGGGGGGAATCAGCCCCAGCATTTT | CASRRPGGNQPQHF
- | TRBJ2-5 | - | TRBV2 | TGTGCCAGCACCCCCGGGGCCTTCGGGGAGACCCAGTACTTC | CASTPGAFGETQYF
- | TRBJ1-2 | - | TRBV2 | TGTGCCAGCAGTGAAGGGATTCCTAACTATGGCTACACCTTC | CASSEGIPNYGYTF
TRBD1 | TRBJ1-3 | - | TRBV5-8 | TGTGCCAGCAGCTCTAGACAGGGAAGATTCGGAAACACCATATATTTT | CASSSRQGRFGNTIYF
- | TRBJ1-2 | - | TRBV5-4 | TGTGCCAGCAGCTTGGCGGACGGCCTCTATGGCTACACCTTC | CASSLADGLYGYTF